This passage covers 21 T cell receptor beta chains from one sample sequenced in a study of OX40 agonist ivuxolimab in advanced cancers. Measured with immunoSEQ multiplex PCR; TCRdb has only the in-frame clones, and not every one. Of fewer than 50,000 clones in the sample, 85% to 90% are singletons; the top ten hold around 40%. Sequences were derived from CD4+ or CD8+ T cells sorted from blood, sampled in a trial of the OX40 agonist ivuxolimab. Receptors were obtained from an adult with an advanced solid tumor such as melanoma, head and neck, liver or kidney cancer.

V usage is TRBV6-4 and J usage is TRBJ2-5; 12 nucleotides match TRBD1. Germline CDR1 is MRHNA and CDR2 is SNTAGT. Trimming removed 7 bases from V and 4 bases from J; junction bases left unmatched: 4. This CDR3 has 14 residues. The CDR3 DNA is TGTGCCAGCACTCGGGACAGGGGGCGAGAGACCCAGTACTTC. Translation gives CASTRDRGRETQYF.

CDR3 in DNA: TGTGCCACCCTCCGGGACAGAGATACGCAGTATTTT. It yields the protein CATLRDRDTQYF. This sequence joins TRBV14 and TRBJ2-3; 7 bases are a match to TRBD1. Germline-derived CDR1 and CDR2 are SGHDN and FVKESK. V shed 10 bases and J 5 bases; nucleotides not matched to a gene: 6. This CDR3 spans 12 amino acids.

The chain recombines TRBV29-1 with TRBJ2-4, with 8 nucleotides matching TRBD1. CDR1 and CDR2 from the germline V gene are SQVTM and ANQGSEA. J was trimmed by 2 bases and V by 4 bases; bases with no gene match: 7. The CDR3 runs 15 residues. CDR3 sequence (DNA): TGCAGCGTTGTTATGGGGACAGGCCCCAAAAACATTCAGTACTTC. Translated: CSVVMGTGPKNIQYF.

J is TRBJ2-7 and V is TRBV29-1, with TRBD2 as a possible D gene (5 bases). V lost 3 bases to trimming and J lost 5 bases, with 20 bases between them. Germline lookup yields CDR1 SQVTM and CDR2 ANQGSEA. The CDR3 has 15 residues. Here the CDR3 reads CSVDKADGAPDEQYF. The CDR3 DNA is TGCAGCGTTGATAAAGCGGATGGAGCCCCGGACGAGCAGTACTTC.

The chain couples TRBV20-1 to TRBJ1-1; D uncertain. V lost 0 bases and J 7 bases, leaving 6 bases between the germline ends. This CDR3 has 11 amino acids. From germline, CDR1 is DFQATT and CDR2 SNEGSKA (reference sequence). DNA of the CDR3: TGCAGTGCTAGAGACCTCAATGAAGCTTTCTTT. Protein sequence: CSARDLNEAFF.

The CDR3 region is CASSDSRVLRGYTF. The CDR3 DNA reads as TGTGCCAGCAGCGATTCCAGGGTATTGAGGGGCTACACCTTC. The rearrangement joins TRBV7-8 to TRBJ1-2; tentatively, D is TRBD1 (5 bases). Trimming took 5 bases from V and 8 from J, leaving 18 bases between them. The CDR3 loop spans 14 amino acids. From germline, CDR1 is SGHVS and CDR2 FQNEAQ.

The genes are TRBV15 and TRBJ2-7; tentatively, D is TRBD1 (5 bases). Germline assignment: CDR1 LNHNV and CDR2 YYDKDF (reference sequence). V shed 1 base and J shed 0 bases, with 13 bases lying between them. The CDR3 has 16 residues. This CDR3 is CATSRGSGKASYEQYF. In DNA, the CDR3 is TGTGCCACCAGCAGAGGTTCAGGGAAGGCCTCCTACGAGCAGTACTTC.

The V call is TRBV6-5, the J call TRBJ2-1; tentatively, D is TRBD2 (5 bases). The CDR3 has 14 residues. The V end lost 5 bases, the J end lost 8 bases, and 16 bases lay between the germline ends. Per the germline V gene, CDR1 is MNHEY and CDR2 is SVGAGI. The CDR3 coding sequence is TGTGCCAGCAGTCGAGGACGGGGTTTGGATGAGCAGTTCTTC. This gives the protein CASSRGRGLDEQFF.

This sequence joins TRBV4-2 and TRBJ1-3; 7 nucleotides match TRBD1. The CDR3 totals 15 residues. With V trimmed by 0 bases and J by 2 bases, 1 base remained unmatched. Germline lookup yields CDR1 LGHNA and CDR2 YNFKEQ. The chain's CDR3 is CASSQEDRAGNTIYF. The CDR3 coding sequence is TGTGCCAGCAGCCAAGAAGACAGGGCTGGAAACACCATATATTTT.

CDR3 region: CSALRTYEQYF. The CDR3 region has the DNA TGCAGTGCCCTACGAACCTACGAGCAGTACTTC. This rearrangement joins TRBV20-1 to TRBJ2-7; D remains unclear. This CDR3 spans 11 amino acids. Trimming shortened V by 6 bases and J by 2 bases, and 8 bases separated the two germline ends. Per the germline V gene, CDR1 is DFQATT and CDR2 is SNEGSKA (reference sequence).

The V call is TRBV29-1, the J call TRBJ2-2; 8 bases align to TRBD1. Unmatched junction bases numbered 5, after V lost 7 bases and J lost 1 base. The germline CDR1 and CDR2 sequences are SQVTM and ANQGSEA. The CDR3 spans 14 residues. Written as DNA, the CDR3 is TGCAGCGCTAGACAGGGGAAGAACACCGGGGAGCTGTTTTTT. Protein sequence: CSARQGKNTGELFF.

As DNA, the CDR3 is TGTGCCAGCAGCCCCTACGCGGGGAGCTCCTACAATGAGCAGTTCTTC. Translated: CASSPYAGSSYNEQFF. V is TRBV7-3 and J is TRBJ2-1; D might be TRBD2 (6 bases). This CDR3 has 16 residues. From germline, CDR1 is SGHTA and CDR2 FQGTGA. V was clipped by 5 bases and J by 0 bases, with 14 bases between them.

The chain recombines TRBV9 with TRBJ2-1; 10 bases are a match to TRBD2. From germline, CDR1 is SGDLS and CDR2 YYNGEE. Trimming removed 4 bases from V and 4 bases from J; junction bases left unmatched: 5. The CDR3 sequence is 15 residues long. The DNA of the CDR3 is TGTGCCAGCAGCCCCCGGACTAGCGGTTACAATGAGCAGTTCTTC. Its protein product is CASSPRTSGYNEQFF.

This sequence joins TRBV18 and TRBJ1-2; 7 nucleotides match TRBD1. Germline loops: CDR1 KGHSH, CDR2 LQKENI. The CDR3 has 15 residues. Trimming cost V 6 bases and J 8 bases; bases outside gene matches: 15. The CDR3 is CASSPRQGANEGYTF. CDR3 bases: TGTGCCAGCTCGCCCAGACAGGGAGCGAACGAGGGCTACACCTTC. The full variable domain, with the rest looked up from reference TRBV18 and TRBJ1-2, is NAGVMQNPRHLVRRRGQEARLRCSPMKGHSHVYWYRQLPEEGLKFMVYLQKENIIDESGMPKERFSAEFPKEGPSILRIQQVVRGDSAAYFCASSPRQGANEGYTFGSGTRLTVV.

The table lists this clone with a count of one. V is TRBV5-4 and J is TRBJ2-2; 8 nucleotides agree with TRBD1. This CDR3 has 17 amino acids. With 2 bases clipped from V and 1 base from J, the junction kept 7 bases outside the gene matches. Germline V lookup: CDR1 SGHNT, CDR2 YYREEE (reference sequence). CDR3 nucleotide sequence: TGTGCCAGCAGCTTTAGGACAGGGCGGAAGAACACCGGGGAGCTGTTTTTT. Translated: CASSFRTGRKNTGELFF. The full variable domain, completed using reference TRBV5-4 and TRBJ2-2, is ETGVTQSPTHLIKTRGQQVTLRCSSQSGHNTVSWYQQALGQGPQFIFQYYREEENGRGNFPPRFSGLQFPNYSSELNVNALELDDSALYLCASSFRTGRKNTGELFFGEGSRLTVL.

The chain has TRBV27 and TRBJ2-5, with no clear D. Germline CDR1 MNHEY, CDR2 SMNVEV (reference sequence). V was cut by 3 bases and J by 4 bases, with 12 bases left in between. CDR3 size: 14 residues. The CDR3 protein is CASSFWAQIETQYF. CDR3 bases: TGTGCCAGCAGTTTTTGGGCCCAGATAGAGACCCAGTACTTC.

Only one count was recorded for this clone. The chain joins TRBV29-1 to TRBJ1-1; D is unresolved. Germline V lookup: CDR1 SQVTM, CDR2 ANQGSEA. The V and J ends lost 5 bases and 1 base respectively, with 8 bases between them. The CDR3 has 12 amino acids. The DNA of the CDR3 is TGCAGCGTTACAGCGACGAACACTGAAGCTTTCTTT. This codes for CSVTATNTEAFF.

This clone was seen a single time. DNA of the CDR3: TGTGCCAGCAGCTGGGGGGACTTTTTGTACTACGAGCAGTACTTC. The encoded protein is CASSWGDFLYYEQYF. V usage is TRBV5-4 and J usage is TRBJ2-7, with a weak D call TRBD2 (6 bases). The V end was cut by 3 bases, the J end by 3 bases, with 16 bases between. The CDR3 contains 15 residues. Germline values: CDR1 SGHNT, CDR2 YYREEE (reference sequence).

V gene TRBV5-1 combines with J gene TRBJ1-3, with D hard to call. V was shortened by 2 bases and J by 1 base, with 10 bases between the two germline ends. CDR1 is SGHRS and CDR2 is YFSETQ in the germline V gene. CDR3 length equals 15 residues. The CDR3 DNA follows: TGCGCCAGCAGCTTAAGTTACAGTTCTGGAAACACCATATATTTT. Its translation is CASSLSYSSGNTIYF. Supplemented by reference TRBV5-1 and TRBJ1-3, the full variable domain reads KAGVTQTPRYLIKTRGQQVTLSCSPISGHRSVSWYQQTPGQGLQFLFEYFSETQRNKGNFPGRFSGRQFSNSRSEMNVSTLELGDSALYLCASSLSYSSGNTIYFGEGSWLTVV.

This rearrangement joins TRBV21-1 to TRBJ1-1. TRBV21-1 is designated a pseudogene. The CDR3 spans 14 residues. The CDR3 spells CASGLYGRGTEAFF. DNA for the CDR3: TGTGCCAGCGGACTTTACGGGAGAGGAACTGAAGCTTTCTTT.

The chain carries TRBV6-1 and TRBJ1-5; D not resolved. CDR3 length: 12 amino acids. The V end lost 9 bases, the J end lost 3 bases, and 9 bases lay between the germline ends. Germline values: CDR1 MNHNS, CDR2 SASEGT. DNA for the CDR3: TGTGCCAGTCGGGTCGTCAATCAGCCCCAGCATTTT. Translated: CASRVVNQPQHF.